Sequencing of this T cell receptor beta chain was carried out in a study of blood T cells in healthy people across ages. As for the study in general: Using template switching, researchers captured about one barcoded beta molecule for each two T cells.

With respect to this clonotype: Its antigen is unidentified.

Every donor provided 9.5 to 10 milliliters of peripheral blood. Total RNA, at least 5 micrograms per sample, was extracted from PBMCs. Through a sample-barcoded 5' primer and a J-beta primer mix, a second PCR was run for roughly 6 to 11 cycles. One entry per CDR3 protein results from TCRdb running MiXCR on the 5' RACE reads. The table records some 550,000 distinct CDR3 sequences, roughly 48% of them present only once. With V trimmed by 5 bases and J by 9 bases, 9 bases remained unmatched. Germline assignment: CDR1 SGHRS and CDR2 YFSETQ. The CDR3 runs 15 residues. Study-wide results and limits: Both higher diversity and more naive CD4+ cells marked long-lived donors when set against aged donors.

V is TRBV5-1 and J is TRBJ2-1; 12 bases align to TRBD1. The sample taken for sequencing was blood. This sequence originates from an elderly man in good health. CDR3 nucleotides: TGCGCCAGCAGACCCCCTGGGACAGGGGGCTGTGAGCAGTTCTTC. This codes for CASRPPGTGGCEQFF.